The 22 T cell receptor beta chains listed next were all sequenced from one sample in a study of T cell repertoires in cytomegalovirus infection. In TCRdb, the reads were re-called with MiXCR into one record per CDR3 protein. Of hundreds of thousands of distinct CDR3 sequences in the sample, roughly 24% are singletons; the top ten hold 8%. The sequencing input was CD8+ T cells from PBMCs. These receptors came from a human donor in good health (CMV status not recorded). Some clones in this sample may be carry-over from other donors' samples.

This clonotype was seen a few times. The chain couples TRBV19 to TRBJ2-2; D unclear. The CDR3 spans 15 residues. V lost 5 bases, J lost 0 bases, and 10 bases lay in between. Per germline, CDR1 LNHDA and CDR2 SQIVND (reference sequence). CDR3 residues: CASSFTESNTGELFF. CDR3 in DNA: TGTGCCAGTAGTTTCACGGAATCGAACACCGGGGAGCTGTTTTTT.

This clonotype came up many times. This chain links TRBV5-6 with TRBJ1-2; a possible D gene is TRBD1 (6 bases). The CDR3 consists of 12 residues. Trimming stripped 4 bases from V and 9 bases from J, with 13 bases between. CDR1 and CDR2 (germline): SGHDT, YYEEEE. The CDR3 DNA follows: TGTGCCAGCAGCGACCACAGGGCGAGCTACACCTTC. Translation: CASSDHRASYTF.

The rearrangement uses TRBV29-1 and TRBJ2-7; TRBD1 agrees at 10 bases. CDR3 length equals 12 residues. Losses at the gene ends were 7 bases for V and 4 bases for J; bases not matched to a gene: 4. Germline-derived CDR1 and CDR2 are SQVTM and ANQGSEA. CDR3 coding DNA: TGCAGCGCGTGGGACAGGGGTTACGAGCAGTACTTC. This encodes CSAWDRGYEQYF.

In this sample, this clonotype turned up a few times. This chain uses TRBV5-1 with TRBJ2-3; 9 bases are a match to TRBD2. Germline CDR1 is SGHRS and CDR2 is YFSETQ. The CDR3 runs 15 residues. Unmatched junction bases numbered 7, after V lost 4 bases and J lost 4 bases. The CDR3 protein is CASSVDVAGADTQYF. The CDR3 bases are TGCGCCAGCAGCGTCGACGTAGCGGGGGCAGATACGCAGTATTTT.

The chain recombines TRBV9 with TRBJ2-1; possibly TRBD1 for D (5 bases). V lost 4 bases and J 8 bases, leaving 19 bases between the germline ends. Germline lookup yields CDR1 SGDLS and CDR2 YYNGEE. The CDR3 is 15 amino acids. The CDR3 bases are TGTGCCAGCAGCCCTAGTGGAGAGCAGGGCTATGAGCAGTTCTTC. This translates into CASSPSGEQGYEQFF.

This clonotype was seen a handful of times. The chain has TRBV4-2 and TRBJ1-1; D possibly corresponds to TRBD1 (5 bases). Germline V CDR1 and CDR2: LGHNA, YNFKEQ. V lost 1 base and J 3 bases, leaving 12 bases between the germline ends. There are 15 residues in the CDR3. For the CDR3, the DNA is TGTGCCAGCAGCCAAGCTGGGCTGGGGGACACTGAAGCTTTCTTT. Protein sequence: CASSQAGLGDTEAFF.

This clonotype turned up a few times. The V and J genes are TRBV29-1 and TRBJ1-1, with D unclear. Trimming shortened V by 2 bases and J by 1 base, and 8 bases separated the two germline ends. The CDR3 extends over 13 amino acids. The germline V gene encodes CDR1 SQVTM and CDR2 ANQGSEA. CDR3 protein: CSVEQMGNTEAFF. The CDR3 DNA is TGCAGCGTTGAACAGATGGGGAACACTGAAGCTTTCTTT.

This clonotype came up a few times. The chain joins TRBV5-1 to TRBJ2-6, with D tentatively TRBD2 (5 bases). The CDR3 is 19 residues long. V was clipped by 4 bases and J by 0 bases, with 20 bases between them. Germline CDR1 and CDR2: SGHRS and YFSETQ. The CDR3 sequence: CASSPGVSSGDSGANVLTF. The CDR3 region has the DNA TGCGCCAGCAGCCCCGGGGTTAGCTCCGGGGACTCTGGGGCCAACGTCCTGACTTTC.

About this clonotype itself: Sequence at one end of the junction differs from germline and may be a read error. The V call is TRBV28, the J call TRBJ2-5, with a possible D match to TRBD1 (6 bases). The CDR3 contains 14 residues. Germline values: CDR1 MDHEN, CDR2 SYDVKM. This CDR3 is CANSLQGYQETQYF. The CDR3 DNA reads TGTGCCAACAGTTTACAGGGATACCAAGAGACCCAGTACTTC.

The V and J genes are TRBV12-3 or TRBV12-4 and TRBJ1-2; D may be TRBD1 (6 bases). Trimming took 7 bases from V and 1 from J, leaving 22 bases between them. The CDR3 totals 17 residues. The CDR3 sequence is CASTQTRTETINYGYTF. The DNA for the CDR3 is TGTGCCAGCACCCAAACGCGGACAGAAACGATTAACTATGGCTACACCTTC.

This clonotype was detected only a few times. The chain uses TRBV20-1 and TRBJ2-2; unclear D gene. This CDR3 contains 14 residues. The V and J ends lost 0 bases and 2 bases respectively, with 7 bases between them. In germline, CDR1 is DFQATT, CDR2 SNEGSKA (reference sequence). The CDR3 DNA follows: TGCAGTGCTAGAGAAATGCGAAACACCGGGGAGCTGTTTTTT. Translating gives CSAREMRNTGELFF.

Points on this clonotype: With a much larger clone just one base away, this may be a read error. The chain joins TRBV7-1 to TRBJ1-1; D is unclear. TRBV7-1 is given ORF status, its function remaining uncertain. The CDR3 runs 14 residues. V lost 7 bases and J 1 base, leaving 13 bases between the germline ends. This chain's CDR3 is CASNITQANTEAFF. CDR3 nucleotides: TGTGCCAGCAACATAACCCAGGCGAACACTGAAGCTTTCTTT.

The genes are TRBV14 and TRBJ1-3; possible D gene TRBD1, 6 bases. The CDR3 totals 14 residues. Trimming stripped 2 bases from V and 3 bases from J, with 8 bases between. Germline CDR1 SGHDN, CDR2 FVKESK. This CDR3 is CASSQTGFGNTIYF. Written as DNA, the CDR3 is TGTGCCAGCAGCCAAACAGGGTTTGGAAACACCATATATTTT.

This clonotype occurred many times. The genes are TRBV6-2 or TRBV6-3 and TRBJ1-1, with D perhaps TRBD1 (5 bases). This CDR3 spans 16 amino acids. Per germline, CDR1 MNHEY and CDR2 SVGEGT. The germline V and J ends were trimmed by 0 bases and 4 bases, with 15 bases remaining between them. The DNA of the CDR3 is TGTGCCAGCAGTTACTCGAAGTTAGGCGGGGGCACTGAAGCTTTCTTT. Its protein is CASSYSKLGGGTEAFF.

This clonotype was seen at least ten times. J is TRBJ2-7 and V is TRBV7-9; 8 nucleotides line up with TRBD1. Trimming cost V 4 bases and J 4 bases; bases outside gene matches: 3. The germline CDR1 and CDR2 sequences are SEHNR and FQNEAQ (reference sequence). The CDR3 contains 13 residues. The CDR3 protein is CASSSDREYEQYF. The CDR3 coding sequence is TGTGCCAGCAGCTCGGACAGGGAGTACGAGCAGTACTTC.

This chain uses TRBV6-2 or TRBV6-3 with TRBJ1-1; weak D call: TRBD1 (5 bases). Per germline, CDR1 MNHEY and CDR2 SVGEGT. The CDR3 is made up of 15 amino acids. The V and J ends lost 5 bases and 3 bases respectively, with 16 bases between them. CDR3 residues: CASSSPGRGDTEAFF. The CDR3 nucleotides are TGTGCCAGCAGTAGTCCGGGACGAGGGGACACTGAAGCTTTCTTT.

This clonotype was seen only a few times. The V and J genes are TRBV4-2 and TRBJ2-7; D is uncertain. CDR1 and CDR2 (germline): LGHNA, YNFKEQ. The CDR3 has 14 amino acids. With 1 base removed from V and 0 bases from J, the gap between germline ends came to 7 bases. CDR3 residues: CASSQATASYEQYF. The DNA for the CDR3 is TGTGCCAGCAGCCAAGCGACGGCCTCCTACGAGCAGTACTTC.

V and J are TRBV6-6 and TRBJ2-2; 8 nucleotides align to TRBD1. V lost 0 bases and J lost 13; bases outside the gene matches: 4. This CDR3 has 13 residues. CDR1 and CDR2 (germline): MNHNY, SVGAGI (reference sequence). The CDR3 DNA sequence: TGTGCCAGCAGTTACTCTCCCGGGACAGGGCTGTTTTTT. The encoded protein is CASSYSPGTGLFF.

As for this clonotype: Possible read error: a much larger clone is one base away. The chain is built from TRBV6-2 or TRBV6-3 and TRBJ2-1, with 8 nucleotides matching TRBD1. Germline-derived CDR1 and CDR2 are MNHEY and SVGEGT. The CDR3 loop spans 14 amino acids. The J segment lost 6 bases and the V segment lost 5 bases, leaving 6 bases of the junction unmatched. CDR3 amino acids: CASSHDRGFNEQFF. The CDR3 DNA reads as TGTGCCAGCAGTCACGACAGGGGATTCAATGAGCAGTTCTTC.

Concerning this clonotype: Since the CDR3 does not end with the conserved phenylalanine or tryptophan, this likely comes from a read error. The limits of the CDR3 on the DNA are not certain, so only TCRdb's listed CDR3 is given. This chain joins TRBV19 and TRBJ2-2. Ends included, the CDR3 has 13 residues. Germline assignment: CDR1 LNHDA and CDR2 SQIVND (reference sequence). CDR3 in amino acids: CASSIDNTGELCV.

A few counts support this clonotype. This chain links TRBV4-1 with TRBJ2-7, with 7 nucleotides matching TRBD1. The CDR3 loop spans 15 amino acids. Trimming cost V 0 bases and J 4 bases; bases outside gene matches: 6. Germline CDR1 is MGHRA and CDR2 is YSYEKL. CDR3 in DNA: TGCGCCAGCAGCCAAGATCACAGGGGAGAGTACGAGCAGTACTTC. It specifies CASSQDHRGEYEQYF.

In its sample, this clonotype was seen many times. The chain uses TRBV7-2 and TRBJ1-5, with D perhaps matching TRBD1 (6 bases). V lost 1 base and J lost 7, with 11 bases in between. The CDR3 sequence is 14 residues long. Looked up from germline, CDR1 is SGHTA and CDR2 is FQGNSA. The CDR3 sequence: CASSLEGVGQPQHF. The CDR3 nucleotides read TGTGCCAGCAGCTTAGAGGGGGTAGGGCAGCCCCAGCATTTT.